This entry lists 8 T cell receptor beta chains sequenced from one sample in a study of blood T cell repertoires in COVID-19. Clones were sequenced by immunoSEQ multiplex PCR, and TCRdb holds only the in-frame ones, with some missing. The table shows roughly 200,000 clones, with around four fifths occurring only once. What was sequenced was peripheral blood. Every receptor here comes from a human donor in a cohort sampled during active COVID-19.

The chain carries TRBV7-9 and TRBJ2-4; 7 bases line up with TRBD1. V shed 2 bases and J 3 bases; nucleotides not matched to a gene: 16. The CDR3 is made up of 19 amino acids. Germline-derived CDR1 and CDR2 are SEHNR and FQNEAQ (reference sequence). The CDR3 spells CASSLTQERETGSKNIQYF. CDR3 coding DNA: TGTGCCAGCAGCTTAACCCAAGAAAGGGAGACAGGGAGCAAAAACATTCAGTACTTC.

The chain couples TRBV29-1 to TRBJ2-4, with TRBD2 as a possible D gene (7 bases). Germline CDR1 and CDR2: SQVTM and ANQGSEA. Trimming removed 0 bases from V and 7 bases from J, with 10 bases in between. The CDR3 covers 13 residues. CDR3 residues: CSVEEWGGNIQYF. DNA for the CDR3: TGCAGCGTTGAAGAGTGGGGGGGCAACATTCAGTACTTC.

The gene calls are TRBV6-5 and TRBJ2-7; 9 bases map to TRBD1. Germline CDR1 reads MNHEY; CDR2 reads SVGAGI. This CDR3 contains 14 residues. V lost 10 bases, J lost 7 bases, and 14 bases stayed unmatched. CDR3 region: CATRGTGRFWEQYV. In DNA form, the CDR3 reads TGTGCCACCAGGGGGACAGGGCGATTTTGGGAGCAGTACGTC.

In this sample, this clone turned up once. This rearrangement joins TRBV2 to TRBJ2-2; tentative D call: TRBD1 (6 bases). The CDR3 consists of 15 residues. Trimming cost V 6 bases and J 5 bases, with 16 bases left between them. Germline CDR1 reads SNHLY; CDR2 reads FYNNEI. CDR3 sequence reads: CASSYQAQGTGELFF. CDR3 coding DNA: TGTGCCAGCAGCTACCAAGCACAGGGAACCGGGGAGCTGTTTTTT. Full variable domain (outside the CDR3, taken from reference TRBV2 and TRBJ2-2): EPEVTQTPSHQVTQMGQEVILRCVPISNHLYFYWYRQILGQKVEFLVSFYNNEISEKSEIFDDQFSVERPDGSNFTLKIRSTKLEDSAMYFCASSYQAQGTGELFFGEGSRLTVL.

J is TRBJ2-7 and V is TRBV12-3 or TRBV12-4, with 8 bases aligning to TRBD1. There are 13 residues in the CDR3. Unmatched junction bases numbered 5, after V lost 5 bases and J lost 5 bases. The DNA of the CDR3 is TGTGCCAGCAGTCAAGGACAGGGAGACGAGCAGTACTTC. Translating gives CASSQGQGDEQYF.

This chain uses TRBV9 with TRBJ1-2; D is perhaps TRBD1 (6 bases). Germline-derived CDR1 and CDR2 are SGDLS and YYNGEE. The CDR3 covers 13 residues. Trimming took off 2 bases at V and 8 bases at J, with 13 bases between the two ends. The CDR3 spells CASSVTGRVGYTF. In DNA form, the CDR3 reads TGTGCCAGCAGCGTTACAGGGAGGGTCGGCTACACCTTC. Combining the CDR3 with reference TRBV9 and TRBJ1-2 gives the whole variable domain DSGVTQTPKHLITATGQRVTLRCSPRSGDLSVYWYQQSLDQGLQFLIQYYNGEERAKGNILERFSAQQFPDLHSELNLSSLELGDSALYFCASSVTGRVGYTFGSGTRLTVV.

The chain employs TRBV7-9 and TRBJ1-6; 9 nucleotides align to TRBD1. Per germline, CDR1 SEHNR and CDR2 FQNEAQ (reference sequence). The CDR3 is 17 amino acids. The J segment lost 8 bases and the V segment lost 5 bases, leaving 13 bases of the junction unmatched. As DNA, the CDR3 is TGTGCCAGCAGCGATACATCCGGGACAGGGCCTGATTCACCCCTCCACTTT. Residues: CASSDTSGTGPDSPLHF. Complete variable domain (other parts from reference TRBV7-9 and TRBJ1-6): DTGVSQNPRHKITKRGQNVTFRCDPISEHNRLYWYRQTLGQGPEFLTYFQNEAQLEKSRLLSDRFSAERPKGSFSTLEIQRTEQGDSAMYLCASSDTSGTGPDSPLHFGNGTRLTVT.

The gene calls are TRBV29-1 and TRBJ1-1, with TRBD1 as a possible D gene (5 bases). The CDR3 is made up of 13 amino acids. The germline gives CDR1 SQVTM, CDR2 ANQGSEA. The CDR3 reads CRGGGQGNTEAFF. The CDR3 bases are TGCAGAGGAGGAGGGCAGGGGAACACTGAAGCTTTCTTT.